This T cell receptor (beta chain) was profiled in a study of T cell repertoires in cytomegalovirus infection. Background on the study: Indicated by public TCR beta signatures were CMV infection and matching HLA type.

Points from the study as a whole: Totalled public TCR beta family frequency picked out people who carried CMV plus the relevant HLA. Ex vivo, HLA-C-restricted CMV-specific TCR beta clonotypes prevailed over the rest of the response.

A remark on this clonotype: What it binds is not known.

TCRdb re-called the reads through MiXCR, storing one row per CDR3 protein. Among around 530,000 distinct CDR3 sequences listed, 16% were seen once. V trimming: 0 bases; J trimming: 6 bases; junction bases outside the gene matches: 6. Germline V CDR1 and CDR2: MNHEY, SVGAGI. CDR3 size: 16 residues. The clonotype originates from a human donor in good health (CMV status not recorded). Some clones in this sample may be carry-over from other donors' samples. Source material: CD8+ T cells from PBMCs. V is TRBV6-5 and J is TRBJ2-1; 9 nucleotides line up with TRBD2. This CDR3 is CASSYSRGGAGNEQFF. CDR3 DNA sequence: TGTGCCAGCAGTTACTCTCGCGGGGGGGCTGGCAATGAGCAGTTCTTC.